This T cell receptor (beta chain) was recorded in a study of PD-1 blockade in classical Hodgkin lymphoma. This CDR3 is 12 amino acids long. Trimming shortened V by 4 bases and J by 11 bases, and 14 bases separated the two germline ends. CDR1 and CDR2 (germline): MNHEY, SVGAGI. Assay: immunoSEQ multiplex PCR; the TCRdb copy retains only in-frame clones and omits some. The sample contains some 30,000 clones, roughly 90% of which appear only once. Time point defined: newly diagnosed, previously untreated cHL patient sample. Thawed PBMCs were the source of CD4+ T cells, purified by magnetic negative selection.

The TCR sequence derives from a human donor with classical Hodgkin lymphoma. The sample comprised CD4+ T cells from blood. The rearrangement uses TRBV6-5 and TRBJ1-1; D remains unclear. CDR3 sequence reads: CASSSPKSGAFF. CDR3 nucleotides: TGTGCCAGCAGTTCCCCGAAAAGTGGGGCTTTCTTT.